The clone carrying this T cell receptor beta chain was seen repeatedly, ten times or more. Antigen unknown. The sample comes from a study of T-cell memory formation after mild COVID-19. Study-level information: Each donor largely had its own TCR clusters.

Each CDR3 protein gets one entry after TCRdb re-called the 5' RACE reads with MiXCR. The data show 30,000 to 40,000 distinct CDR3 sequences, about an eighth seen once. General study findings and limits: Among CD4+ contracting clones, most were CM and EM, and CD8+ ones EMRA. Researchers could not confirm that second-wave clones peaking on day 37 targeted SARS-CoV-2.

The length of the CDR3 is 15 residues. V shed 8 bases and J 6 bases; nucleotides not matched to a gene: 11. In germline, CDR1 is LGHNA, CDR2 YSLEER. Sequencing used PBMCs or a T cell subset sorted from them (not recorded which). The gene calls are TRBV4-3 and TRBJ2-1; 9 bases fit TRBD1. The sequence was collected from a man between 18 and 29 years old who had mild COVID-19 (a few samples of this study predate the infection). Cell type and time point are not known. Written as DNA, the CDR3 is TGCGCCAGCGGGCCGTTGGGACAGGGAGGCAATGAGCAGTTCTTC. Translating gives CASGPLGQGGNEQFF.